The 5 T cell receptor beta chains reported below all come from one sample, sequenced in a study of tumor-infiltrating lymphocytes in primary liver carcinoma. Starting from roughly 540 ng of total RNA, TCR beta cDNA was produced with a primer in the constant region. Sequencing libraries for TCR beta derived from three nested multiplex PCR rounds that used slightly modified ARM-PCR. It was with TRBV1-TRBV30 forward primers and a C-beta reverse primer that the first two PCR rounds were run, at about 9 cycles each. One entry per CDR3 protein results from TCRdb running MiXCR on the multiplex PCR reads. The sample lists 100,000 to 150,000 distinct CDR3 sequences, approximately 64% occurring once. DNA and RNA were both co-extracted from approximately 20-30 mg of bulk tissue that had not been sorted. The sequenced sample consisted of liver tumor tissue from sampling region 3. Noted subset: tumor region T3, left-lateral pole. The receptors were sampled from a woman aged 55-69 years with primary liver carcinoma and hepatitis B virus infection.

The V and J genes are TRBV6-5 and TRBJ2-5; D gene uncertain. This CDR3 spans 13 amino acids. CDR1 is MNHEY and CDR2 is SVGAGI in the germline V gene. Trimming removed 8 bases from V and 5 bases from J, with 15 bases in between. For the CDR3, the DNA is TGTGCCAGCTGCACCGCGATGGGGGAGACCCAGTACTTC. Its translation: CASCTAMGETQYF.

As for this clonotype: One junction end does not reproduce the germline sequence, and a read error may be involved. The rearrangement links TRBV11-2 to TRBJ2-3; D may match TRBD1 or TRBD2 (7 bases each). The length of the CDR3 is 15 residues. From germline, CDR1 is SGHAT and CDR2 FQNNGV. The CDR3 coding sequence is TGTGCTAGCAGCTTAGGGGGCGGGAGCACATATACGCAGTATTTT. As protein: CASSLGGGSTYTQYF.

The V gene is TRBV4-1, the J gene TRBJ2-6, with 9 bases fitting TRBD1. CDR3 length: 17 amino acids. Germline lookup yields CDR1 MGHRA and CDR2 YSYEKL. V was clipped by 0 bases and J by 14 bases; unmatched bases: 14. CDR3 sequence: CASSQEGQGSGANLLTF. The CDR3 DNA reads as TGCGCCAGCAGCCAAGAGGGACAGGGTTCTGGGGCCAATCTCCTGACTTTC.

This rearrangement joins TRBV6-1 to TRBJ1-5, with D tentatively TRBD2 (5 bases). The J call may not be correct, given that the DNA end is closer to TRBJ2-3. From germline, CDR1 is MNHNS and CDR2 SASEGT. The CDR3 totals 17 residues. For the CDR3, the DNA is TGTGCCAGCAGTCCCCGTGCTGGGGAGAGGAGCAGTCAGCCCCAGTATTTT. This encodes CASSPRAGERSSQPQYF.

J is TRBJ2-3 and V is TRBV7-9, with D hard to call. The CDR3 totals 13 residues. In germline, CDR1 is SEHNR, CDR2 FQNEAQ (reference sequence). V was pared by 3 bases and J by 3 bases, with 7 bases between. The CDR3 reads CASSFVETDTQYF. The CDR3 region has the DNA TGTGCCAGCAGCTTTGTGGAAACAGATACGCAGTATTTT.